These 18 T cell receptor beta chains were all obtained from the same sample, sequenced in a study of T cell responses to AZD1222 COVID-19 vaccine. TCRdb's table, derived via immunoSEQ multiplex PCR, lists solely in-frame clones and lacks some. This sample carries about 140,000 clones, roughly 86% of them seen once, and the ten largest clones take approximately 5.1%. The sample here was peripheral blood, taken 28 days after the second dose of the MenACWY control vaccine. All receptors derive from an adult who received the MenACWY meningococcal vaccine as a control.

The chain couples TRBV7-8 to TRBJ1-6; D unclear. The CDR3 sequence is 15 residues long. Per the germline V gene, CDR1 is SGHVS and CDR2 is FQNEAQ. Trimming cost V 3 bases and J 7 bases, with 13 bases left between them. CDR3 DNA: TGTGCCAGCAGCTTTAATCGCGGAGAAAATTCACCCCTCCACTTT. Its translation is CASSFNRGENSPLHF.

This clone was recorded once. J is TRBJ2-7 and V is TRBV11-3; the D gene is possibly TRBD1 (7 bases). Trimming left V 5 bases short and J 4 bases short, with 18 bases between. Germline V gene lookup returns CDR1 SGHNT and CDR2 YENEEA. The CDR3 consists of 15 residues. CDR3 sequence (DNA): TGTGCCAGCAGCGCCCGCCAGGGGGGCGCGTACGAGCAGTACTTC. This encodes CASSARQGGAYEQYF. The variable domain in full, with the rest retrieved from reference TRBV11-3 and TRBJ2-7, is EAGVVQSPRYKIIEKKQPVAFWCNPISGHNTLYWYLQNLGQGPELLIRYENEEAVDDSQLPKDRFSAERLKGVDSTLKIQPAELGDSAVYLCASSARQGGAYEQYFGPGTRLTVT.

The rearrangement uses TRBV29-1 and TRBJ1-5; D is unclear. Germline CDR1 reads SQVTM; CDR2 reads ANQGSEA. Trimming took off 4 bases at V and 7 bases at J, with 11 bases between the two ends. The CDR3 loop spans 12 amino acids. The DNA of the CDR3 is TGCAGCGTTGGAGGGTCTGGACAGCCCCAGCATTTT. This sequence encodes CSVGGSGQPQHF.

The chain combines TRBV12-3 or TRBV12-4 with TRBJ1-1; D is ambiguous. CDR3 length: 12 amino acids. V shed 5 bases and J shed 3 bases, with 7 bases lying between them. This CDR3 is CASSRVHTEAFF. The CDR3, as DNA: TGTGCCAGCAGTAGGGTACACACTGAAGCTTTCTTT.

This rearrangement joins TRBV19 to TRBJ1-2, with 7 bases matching TRBD1. The germline V gene encodes CDR1 LNHDA and CDR2 SQIVND (reference sequence). There are 13 residues in the CDR3. Germline trimming cut 4 bases from V and 8 bases from J; bases unmatched to any gene: 7. This CDR3 reads CASSTRTGRGYTF. Here the CDR3 DNA reads TGTGCCAGTAGTACCCGGACAGGACGAGGCTACACCTTC.

As DNA, the CDR3 is TGTGCCAGCCGATGGTCGGGGGCGAATCAGCCCCAGCATTTT. It specifies CASRWSGANQPQHF. The rearrangement uses TRBV28 and TRBJ1-5; D possibly corresponds to TRBD1 (6 bases). Germline V gene data show CDR1 as MDHEN and CDR2 as SYDVKM. Trimming cost V 8 bases and J 4 bases, with 15 bases left between them. The CDR3 sequence is 14 residues long. The whole variable domain, filled in from reference TRBV28 and TRBJ1-5, reads DVKVTQSSRYLVKRTGEKVFLECVQDMDHENMFWYRQDPGLGLRLIYFSYDVKMKEKGDIPEGYSVSREKKERFSLILESASTNQTSMYLCASRWSGANQPQHFGDGTRLSIL.

The rearrangement joins TRBV3-1 (or the pseudogene TRBV3-2) to TRBJ2-7; 7 bases map to TRBD2. This CDR3 has 14 residues. The ends lost 2 bases at V and 0 bases at J; junction bases unmatched: 1. Germline V gene lookup returns CDR1 LGHDT and CDR2 YNNKEL (reference sequence). This chain's CDR3 is CASSQIAGSYEQYF. CDR3 sequence (DNA): TGTGCCAGCAGCCAAATAGCGGGCTCCTACGAGCAGTACTTC.

The V gene is TRBV5-1, the J gene TRBJ2-6, with D possibly matching TRBD1 (6 bases). V was shortened by 0 bases and J by 0 bases, with 13 bases between the two germline ends. Germline-derived CDR1 and CDR2 are SGHRS and YFSETQ. The CDR3 covers 18 residues. The CDR3 DNA reads as TGCGCCAGCAGCTTGGGTACAGGGTTACCCTCTGGGGCCAACGTCCTGACTTTC. Its protein is CASSLGTGLPSGANVLTF.

The rearrangement uses TRBV19 and TRBJ2-3, with D possibly matching TRBD2 (6 bases). V was trimmed by 2 bases and J by 1 base, leaving 7 bases between them. This CDR3 has 14 residues. CDR1 is LNHDA and CDR2 is SQIVND in the germline V gene (reference sequence). The CDR3 spells CASSISGGTDTQYF. CDR3 nucleotides: TGTGCCAGTAGTATATCGGGGGGCACAGATACGCAGTATTTT.

Written as DNA, the CDR3 is TGTGCCAGCAGCTCCGGGACAGTGGGTGGTAAGACCCAGTACTTC. It specifies CASSSGTVGGKTQYF. J is TRBJ2-5 and V is TRBV6-2 or TRBV6-3; the match to TRBD1 covers 7 bases. Germline CDR1 is MNHEY and CDR2 is SVGEGT. The CDR3 totals 15 residues. V gave up 6 bases and J gave up 6 bases; unmatched junction bases: 13.

This rearrangement joins TRBV6-6 to TRBJ1-2; 12 nucleotides line up with TRBD1. Losses at the gene ends were 5 bases for V and 4 bases for J; bases not matched to a gene: 11. The CDR3 loop spans 17 amino acids. Germline CDR1 is MNHNY and CDR2 is SVGAGI (reference sequence). CDR3 DNA sequence: TGTGCCAGCAGTCCGACCGGGACAGGGGGCGATGGCTATGGCTACACCTTC. Translating gives CASSPTGTGGDGYGYTF.

The table lists this clone with a count of one. J is TRBJ1-2 and V is TRBV6-5, with a possible D match to TRBD1 (5 bases). The V end lost 8 bases, the J end lost 4 bases, and 11 bases lay between the germline ends. The CDR3 is made up of 12 amino acids. Germline V gene data show CDR1 as MNHEY and CDR2 as SVGAGI. CDR3 nucleotide sequence: TGTGCCAGCGGGGGGGGAGCCTATGGCTACACCTTC. This encodes CASGGGAYGYTF.

The chain is built from TRBV6-5 and TRBJ1-1; D gene ambiguous. The V gene lost 7 bases and the J gene lost 3 bases, with 6 bases spanning the gap. The CDR3 totals 11 residues. Germline CDR1 and CDR2: MNHEY and SVGAGI. CDR3 loop: CASMSYTEAFF. Here the CDR3 DNA reads TGTGCCAGCATGAGTTACACTGAAGCTTTCTTT.

J is TRBJ1-2 and V is TRBV2, with a weak D call TRBD1 (5 bases). The germline gives CDR1 SNHLY, CDR2 FYNNEI. There are 13 residues in the CDR3. The germline V and J ends were trimmed by 0 bases and 7 bases, with 9 bases remaining between them. The CDR3 region is CASSEARGGGYTF. CDR3 nucleotides: TGTGCCAGCAGTGAAGCGCGGGGGGGTGGCTACACCTTC.

The J gene is TRBJ1-2, the V gene TRBV7-2; D not certain. The CDR3 sequence is 16 residues long. The V end was cut by 2 bases, the J end by 3 bases, with 16 bases between. In germline, CDR1 is SGHTA, CDR2 FQGNSA. The CDR3, as DNA: TGTGCCAGCAGCTTAAAGAGGACCTACAATGACTATGGCTACACCTTC. It encodes CASSLKRTYNDYGYTF. Supplemented by reference TRBV7-2 and TRBJ1-2, the full variable domain reads GAGVSQSPSNKVTEKGKDVELRCDPISGHTALYWYRQSLGQGLEFLIYFQGNSAPDKSGLPSDRFSAERTGGSVSTLTIQRTQQEDSAVYLCASSLKRTYNDYGYTFGSGTRLTVV.

The genes are TRBV24-1 and TRBJ1-5, with 7 bases lining up with TRBD1. The CDR3 runs 15 residues. CDR1 is KGHDR and CDR2 is SFDVKD in the germline V gene. V lost 4 bases to trimming and J lost 2 bases; unmatched junction nucleotides: 4. The CDR3 sequence is CATSEDGQGNQPQHF. The CDR3 nucleotides read TGTGCCACCAGTGAGGACGGACAGGGCAATCAGCCCCAGCATTTT.

This chain links TRBV3-1 (or the pseudogene TRBV3-2) with TRBJ1-2; D ambiguous. The CDR3 is 16 amino acids. With 1 base removed from V and 4 bases from J, the gap between germline ends came to 16 bases. The V gene's germline CDR1 is LGHDT and CDR2 YNNKEL (reference sequence). CDR3: CASSQGLGRSLYGYTF. The CDR3 coding sequence is TGTGCCAGCAGCCAAGGATTGGGCAGAAGCCTCTATGGCTACACCTTC.

The J gene is TRBJ2-1, the V gene TRBV4-1, with TRBD1 identical over 7 bases. Germline V gene sequence: CDR1 MGHRA, CDR2 YSYEKL. Unmatched junction bases numbered 9, after V lost 1 base and J lost 9 bases. The CDR3 is made up of 15 amino acids. CDR3 region: CASSQVGDREGEQFF. The CDR3, as DNA: TGCGCCAGCAGCCAAGTAGGAGACAGGGAAGGTGAGCAGTTCTTC.